A single sample gave rise to the 15 T cell receptor beta chains below, sequenced in a study of shared clonotypes between healthy human individuals. Method: immunoSEQ multiplex PCR; TCRdb's copy keeps in-frame clones and lacks some. Found here are fewer than 1.6 million clones, 98% of them singletons; the top ten hold 0.36%. Material for sequencing was naive CD4+ T cells sorted from blood. Subset meaning: CD45RA+ positively selected. The origin of the receptors is a man aged 25-45 years in good health.

The rearrangement joins TRBV29-1 to TRBJ2-3, with TRBD2 matching 9 bases. Looked up from germline, CDR1 is SQVTM and CDR2 is ANQGSEA. Trimming cost V 3 bases and J 3 bases; bases outside gene matches: 7. The CDR3 has 15 amino acids. CDR3 sequence reads: CSVDLFGLATDTQYF. Written as DNA, the CDR3 is TGCAGCGTTGATCTTTTCGGACTAGCGACAGATACGCAGTATTTT.

The sample holds one count of this clone. CDR3 in DNA: TGTGCCAGCAGGGGTGGGGTTGAGGGGCCCCAGCATTTT. Residues: CASRGGVEGPQHF. This chain connects TRBV7-2 to TRBJ1-5; no clear D. The CDR3 sequence is 13 residues long. Germline V gene data show CDR1 as SGHTA and CDR2 as FQGNSA. V was clipped by 6 bases and J by 9 bases, with 15 bases between them.

This sequence joins TRBV5-1 and TRBJ2-3; the D is unclear. The CDR3 is 15 residues long. Germline CDR1 SGHRS, CDR2 YFSETQ. Trimming stripped 5 bases from V and 2 bases from J, with 15 bases between. The CDR3 is CASRWTIRATDTQYF. The CDR3 region has the DNA TGCGCCAGCAGGTGGACGATAAGGGCCACAGATACGCAGTATTTT.

The V gene is TRBV6-5, the J gene TRBJ2-7; perhaps D is TRBD1 or TRBD2 (5 bases each). The germline V gene encodes CDR1 MNHEY and CDR2 SVGAGI. V was cut by 0 bases and J by 3 bases, with 6 bases left in between. The CDR3 consists of 13 residues. This CDR3 reads CASSYSGDYEQYF. CDR3 coding DNA: TGTGCCAGCAGTTACTCGGGGGACTACGAGCAGTACTTC.

The rearrangement links TRBV7-2 to TRBJ1-5; D might be TRBD1 (5 bases). The V gene lost 1 base and the J gene lost 7 bases, with 11 bases spanning the gap. Germline CDR1 and CDR2: SGHTA and FQGNSA. The length of the CDR3 is 14 residues. The CDR3 region is CASSLEVWGQPQHF. The CDR3 DNA is TGTGCCAGCAGCTTAGAGGTCTGGGGGCAGCCCCAGCATTTT. Filled out from reference TRBV7-2 and TRBJ1-5, the complete variable domain reads GAGVSQSPSNKVTEKGKDVELRCDPISGHTALYWYRQSLGQGLEFLIYFQGNSAPDKSGLPSDRFSAERTGGSVSTLTIQRTQQEDSAVYLCASSLEVWGQPQHFGDGTRLSIL.

V and J are TRBV4-3 and TRBJ2-7; the match to TRBD2 covers 11 bases. From germline, CDR1 is LGHNA and CDR2 YSLEER. This CDR3 is built from 14 residues. V dropped 2 bases and J dropped 4; count of bases not matched to a gene: 1. The CDR3, as DNA: TGCGCCAGCAGCCAATTAGCGGGGGGGTACGAGCAGTACTTC. It specifies CASSQLAGGYEQYF.

The chain has TRBV28 and TRBJ2-7; 9 bases line up with TRBD1. Germline CDR1 MDHEN, CDR2 SYDVKM. J lost 3 bases, V lost 7 bases, and 10 bases had no gene match. The CDR3 is 15 residues long. The CDR3 loop reads CASMGQGALLYEQYF. The CDR3 region has the DNA TGTGCCAGCATGGGACAGGGAGCCTTACTCTACGAGCAGTACTTC.

The gene calls are TRBV5-8 and TRBJ2-7; 9 bases are a match to TRBD1. Germline V CDR1 and CDR2: SGHTS, YDEGEE. V gave up 7 bases and J gave up 3 bases; unmatched junction bases: 17. The CDR3 is made up of 17 amino acids. The CDR3 here is CASPGQRTGTGFYEQYF. The CDR3, as DNA: TGTGCCAGCCCGGGGCAGCGCACCGGGACAGGGTTCTACGAGCAGTACTTC.

This sequence joins TRBV5-1 and TRBJ2-7; tentatively, D is TRBD1 or TRBD2 (5 bases each). The germline V gene encodes CDR1 SGHRS and CDR2 YFSETQ. Trimming cost V 6 bases and J 2 bases, with 21 bases left between them. This CDR3 comprises 16 residues. CDR3: CASTSNPGTVTYEQYF. The CDR3 DNA reads as TGCGCCAGCACCTCAAACCCCGGGACGGTCACCTACGAGCAGTACTTC. The full variable domain, its missing parts supplied by reference TRBV5-1 and TRBJ2-7, is KAGVTQTPRYLIKTRGQQVTLSCSPISGHRSVSWYQQTPGQGLQFLFEYFSETQRNKGNFPGRFSGRQFSNSRSEMNVSTLELGDSALYLCASTSNPGTVTYEQYFGPGTRLTVT.

This rearrangement joins TRBV15 to TRBJ2-1, with D perhaps TRBD2 (5 bases). This CDR3 comprises 16 residues. Germline-derived CDR1 and CDR2 are LNHNV and YYDKDF (reference sequence). V lost 0 bases, J lost 4 bases, and 13 bases lay in between. DNA for the CDR3: TGTGCCACCAGCAGAGATCTGCTAGCCGGATACAATGAGCAGTTCTTC. Translation: CATSRDLLAGYNEQFF.

A note on this clone: This specimen includes other DNA sequences encoding the same CDR3. The chain combines TRBV5-1 with TRBJ2-1; D remains ambiguous. Trimming took 0 bases from V and 0 from J, leaving 10 bases between them. The germline V gene encodes CDR1 SGHRS and CDR2 YFSETQ. The CDR3 extends over 16 amino acids. Written as DNA, the CDR3 is TGCGCCAGCAGCTTGGAAGGACCGAGCTCCTACAATGAGCAGTTCTTC. Its protein product is CASSLEGPSSYNEQFF. The whole variable domain, filled in from reference TRBV5-1 and TRBJ2-1, reads KAGVTQTPRYLIKTRGQQVTLSCSPISGHRSVSWYQQTPGQGLQFLFEYFSETQRNKGNFPGRFSGRQFSNSRSEMNVSTLELGDSALYLCASSLEGPSSYNEQFFGPGTRLTVL.

The rearrangement uses TRBV19 and TRBJ2-1; 11 bases agree with TRBD2. With 0 bases clipped from V and 2 bases from J, the junction kept 9 bases outside the gene matches. The CDR3 is 19 residues long. Germline V gene sequence: CDR1 LNHDA, CDR2 SQIVND (reference sequence). As DNA, the CDR3 is TGTGCCAGTAGTATAGACTCCGGGACTAGCGGCACCCCCTACAATGAGCAGTTCTTC. Protein sequence: CASSIDSGTSGTPYNEQFF.

The chain is built from TRBV18 and TRBJ1-5, with a weak D call TRBD1 (5 bases). Germline CDR1 is KGHSH and CDR2 is LQKENI. This CDR3 has 14 amino acids. The V gene lost 4 bases and the J gene lost 1 base, with 8 bases spanning the gap. CDR3 in DNA: TGTGCCAGCTCACGAGGGGACAGCAATCAGCCCCAGCATTTT. As protein: CASSRGDSNQPQHF.

This clone showed up just a few times. CDR3 DNA sequence: TGTGCCAGCAGCGTAGGACTTGCTGAGCAGTTCTTC. Its translation is CASSVGLAEQFF. V gene TRBV9 combines with J gene TRBJ2-1; D is undetermined. The V gene lost 0 bases and the J gene lost 9 bases, with 7 bases spanning the gap. Germline V gives CDR1 SGDLS, CDR2 YYNGEE. The CDR3 totals 12 residues.

V and J are TRBV5-1 and TRBJ2-7; unclear D gene. This CDR3 is 12 amino acids long. Trimming stripped 0 bases from V and 6 bases from J, with 7 bases between. Per germline, CDR1 SGHRS and CDR2 YFSETQ. The CDR3 here is CASSLARREQYF. CDR3 nucleotides: TGCGCCAGCAGCTTGGCCCGGCGCGAGCAGTACTTC.